Sequencing of this TCR beta chain was carried out in a study of regulatory T cells in long-lasting Graves disease. CDR3 size: 15 residues. CDR1 and CDR2 (germline): SGHAT, FQDESV (reference sequence). V shed 5 bases and J shed 6 bases, with 18 bases lying between them. Described time point: newly diagnosed GD, antithyroid drugs for less than 3 months. PBMC RNA was the source of the TCR library. HTBI primers from iRepertoire and Arm-PCR of CDR3 regions yielded the TCR beta libraries. Via MiXCR, TCRdb re-called the multiplex PCR reads, giving one row per CDR3 protein. The sample lists some 400,000 distinct CDR3 sequences, more than 12% occurring once. The same sample was also used in a study of T cells in Graves' hyperthyroidism and ophthalmopathy. That investigation notes: The blood repertoire included most of the expanded thyroid clonotypes above 0.001.

The TCR sequence derives from a woman in her twenties or thirties with Graves disease. The starting material was peripheral blood mononuclear cells (PBMCs), obtained at new diagnosis, from a patient treated with antithyroid drugs. V is TRBV11-1 and J is TRBJ2-3; D remains ambiguous. The CDR3 region is CASSGYVRNPDTQYF. DNA for the CDR3: TGTGCCAGCAGCGGGTATGTGAGGAACCCGGATACGCAGTATTTT.